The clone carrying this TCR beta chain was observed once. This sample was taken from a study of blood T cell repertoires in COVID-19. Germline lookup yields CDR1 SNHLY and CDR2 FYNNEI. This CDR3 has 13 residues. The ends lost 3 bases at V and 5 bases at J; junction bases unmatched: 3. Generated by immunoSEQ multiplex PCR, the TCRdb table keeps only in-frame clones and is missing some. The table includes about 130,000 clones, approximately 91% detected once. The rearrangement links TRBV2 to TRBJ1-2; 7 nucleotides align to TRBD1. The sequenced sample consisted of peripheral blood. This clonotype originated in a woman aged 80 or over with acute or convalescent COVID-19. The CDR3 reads CASSEGQQYGYTF. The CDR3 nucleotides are TGTGCCAGCAGTGAGGGACAGCAATATGGCTACACCTTC.